This is a list of T cell receptor beta chains from one sample in a study of blood T cell repertoires in COVID-19. Sequencing used immunoSEQ multiplex PCR; TCRdb keeps in-frame clones, though not all of them. The sample has about 49,000 clones; roughly four fifths are singletons. Sequencing input: peripheral blood. The receptors derive from a woman aged 55 to 70 with acute or convalescent COVID-19. The CDR3 runs from the conserved cysteine through the conserved F or W. The order of the fields is J gene, V gene, CDR3 protein.

j_call: TRBJ2-5
v_call: TRBV27
cdr3_aa: CASSLRGLAGDQETQYF

j_call: TRBJ1-3
v_call: TRBV11-2
cdr3_aa: CASSWRTGRGNTIYF

j_call: TRBJ2-1
v_call: TRBV7-6
cdr3_aa: CASSLAASREQFF

j_call: TRBJ2-7
v_call: TRBV7-9
cdr3_aa: CASSLGGVEQYF

j_call: TRBJ1-4
v_call: TRBV30
cdr3_aa: CASSGTGNEKLFF

j_call: TRBJ1-2
v_call: TRBV20-1
cdr3_aa: CSARQALGYTF

j_call: TRBJ2-3
v_call: TRBV6-4
cdr3_aa: CASSDGLVPAGYF

j_call: TRBJ2-6
v_call: TRBV6-5
cdr3_aa: CASRLGGPGANVLTF

j_call: TRBJ2-1
v_call: TRBV5-8
cdr3_aa: CASSLFYQGNEQFF

j_call: TRBJ1-1
v_call: TRBV7-2
cdr3_aa: CASSFTGGMNTEAFF

j_call: TRBJ1-2
v_call: TRBV18
cdr3_aa: CASSPPQGQAKHTNYGYTF

j_call: TRBJ2-6
v_call: TRBV2
cdr3_aa: CASSTLRDSGANVLTF

j_call: TRBJ2-1
v_call: TRBV7-9
cdr3_aa: CASSYRSGGEQFF

j_call: TRBJ2-2
v_call: TRBV18
cdr3_aa: CASSPQTGVDTGELFF

j_call: TRBJ1-4
v_call: TRBV27
cdr3_aa: CASSSGGGKLTTNEKLFF

j_call: TRBJ1-5
v_call: TRBV28
cdr3_aa: CASSPRGLSNQPQHF

j_call: TRBJ2-1
v_call: TRBV11-2
cdr3_aa: CASSLGSAGEQFF

j_call: TRBJ1-1
v_call: TRBV3-1/TRBV3-2
cdr3_aa: CASSPRGTANTEAFF

j_call: TRBJ1-1
v_call: TRBV25-1
cdr3_aa: CASRREYTEAFF

j_call: TRBJ1-2
v_call: TRBV5-5
cdr3_aa: CASSWGQGSFGYTF

j_call: TRBJ2-7
v_call: TRBV28
cdr3_aa: CASSLNRVRSYEQYF

j_call: TRBJ2-5
v_call: TRBV3-1/TRBV3-2
cdr3_aa: CASSQRGQGETQYF

j_call: TRBJ1-1
v_call: TRBV6-5
cdr3_aa: CASSLTYSHTEAFF